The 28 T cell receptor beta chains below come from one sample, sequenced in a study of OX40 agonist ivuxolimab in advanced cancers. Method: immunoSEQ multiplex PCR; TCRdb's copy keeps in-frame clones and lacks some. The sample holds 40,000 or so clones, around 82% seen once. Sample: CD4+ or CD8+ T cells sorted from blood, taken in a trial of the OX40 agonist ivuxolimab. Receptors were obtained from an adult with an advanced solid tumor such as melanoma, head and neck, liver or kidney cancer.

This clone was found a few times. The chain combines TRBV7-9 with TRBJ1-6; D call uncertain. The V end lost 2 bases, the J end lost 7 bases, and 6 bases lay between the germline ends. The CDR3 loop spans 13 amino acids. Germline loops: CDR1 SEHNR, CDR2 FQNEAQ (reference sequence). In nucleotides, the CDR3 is TGTGCCAGCAGCTTAATCCAGAATTCACCCCTCCACTTT. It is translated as CASSLIQNSPLHF.

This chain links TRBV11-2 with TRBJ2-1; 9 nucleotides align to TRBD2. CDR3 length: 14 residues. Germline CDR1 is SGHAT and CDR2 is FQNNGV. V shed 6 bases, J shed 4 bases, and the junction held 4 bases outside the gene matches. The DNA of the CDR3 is TGTGCCAGCAGTCAGACTAGCGGTTACAATGAGCAGTTCTTC. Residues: CASSQTSGYNEQFF. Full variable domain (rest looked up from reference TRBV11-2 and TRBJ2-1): EAGVAQSPRYKIIEKRQSVAFWCNPISGHATLYWYQQILGQGPKLLIQFQNNGVVDDSQLPKDRFSAERLKGVDSTLKIQPAKLEDSAVYLCASSQTSGYNEQFFGPGTRLTVL.

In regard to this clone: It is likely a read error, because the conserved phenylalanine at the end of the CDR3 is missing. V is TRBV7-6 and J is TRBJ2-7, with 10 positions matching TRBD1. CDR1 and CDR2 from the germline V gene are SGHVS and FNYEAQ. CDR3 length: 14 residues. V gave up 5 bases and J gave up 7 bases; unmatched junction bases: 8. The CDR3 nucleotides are TGTGCCAGCAGCCCAGGGACAGGGGCGAGGGAGCAGTACCTC. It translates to CASSPGTGAREQYL.

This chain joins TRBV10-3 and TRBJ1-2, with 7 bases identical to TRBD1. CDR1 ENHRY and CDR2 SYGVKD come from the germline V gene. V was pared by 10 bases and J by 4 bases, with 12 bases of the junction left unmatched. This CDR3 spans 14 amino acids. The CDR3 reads CATGQPLRGYGYTF. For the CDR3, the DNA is TGTGCCACGGGACAGCCCCTCAGGGGCTATGGCTACACCTTC.

CDR3 bases: TGTGCCAGCAGCTTGAAGGGGGTCTACAATGAGCAGTTCTTC. It encodes CASSLKGVYNEQFF. The rearrangement links TRBV5-6 to TRBJ2-1; tentative D call: TRBD1 (6 bases). Germline values: CDR1 SGHDT, CDR2 YYEEEE. The CDR3 extends over 14 amino acids. V was shortened by 1 base and J by 3 bases, with 8 bases between the two germline ends. Based on the CDR3 plus reference TRBV5-6 and TRBJ2-1, the full variable domain is DAGVTQSPTHLIKTRGQQVTLRCSPKSGHDTVSWYQQALGQGPQFIFQYYEEEERQRGNFPDRFSGHQFPNYSSELNVNALLLGDSALYLCASSLKGVYNEQFFGPGTRLTVL.

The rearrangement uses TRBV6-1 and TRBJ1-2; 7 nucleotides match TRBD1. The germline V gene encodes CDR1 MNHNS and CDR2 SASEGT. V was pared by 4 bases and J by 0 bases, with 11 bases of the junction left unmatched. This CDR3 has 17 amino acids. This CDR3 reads CASSGDRSSQANYGYTF. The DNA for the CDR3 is TGTGCCAGCAGTGGGGACAGATCTTCCCAGGCTAACTATGGCTACACCTTC.

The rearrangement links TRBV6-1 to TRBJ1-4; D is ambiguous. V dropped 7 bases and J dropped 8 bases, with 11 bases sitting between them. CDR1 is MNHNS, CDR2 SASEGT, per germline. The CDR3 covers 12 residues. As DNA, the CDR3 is TGTGCCAGCAACCTCGGACGAGAAAAACTGTTTTTT. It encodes CASNLGREKLFF.

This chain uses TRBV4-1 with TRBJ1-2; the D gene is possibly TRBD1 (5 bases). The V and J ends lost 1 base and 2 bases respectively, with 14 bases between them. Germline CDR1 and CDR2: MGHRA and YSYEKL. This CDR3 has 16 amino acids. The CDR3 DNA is TGCGCCAGCAGCCAAGTTTTAAGCAGGGCCAACTATGGCTACACCTTC. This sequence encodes CASSQVLSRANYGYTF.

DNA for the CDR3: TGCAGCGTTCTCGACAGACTCTATGGCTACACCTTC. Its protein is CSVLDRLYGYTF. V gene TRBV29-1 combines with J gene TRBJ1-2, with a weak D call TRBD1 (5 bases). Germline CDR1 reads SQVTM; CDR2 reads ANQGSEA. The ends were cut back, 5 bases at V and 4 bases at J, with 11 bases in the middle. This CDR3 is 12 amino acids long.

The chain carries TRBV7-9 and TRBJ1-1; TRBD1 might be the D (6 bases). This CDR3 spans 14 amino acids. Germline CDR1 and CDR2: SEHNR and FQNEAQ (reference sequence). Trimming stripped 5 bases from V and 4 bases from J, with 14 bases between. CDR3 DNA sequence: TGTGCCAGCAGCCCCAGGCGGACAGTCACTGAAGCTTTCTTT. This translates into CASSPRRTVTEAFF. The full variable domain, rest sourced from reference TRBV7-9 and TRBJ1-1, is DTGVSQNPRHKITKRGQNVTFRCDPISEHNRLYWYRQTLGQGPEFLTYFQNEAQLEKSRLLSDRFSAERPKGSFSTLEIQRTEQGDSAMYLCASSPRRTVTEAFFGQGTRLTVV.

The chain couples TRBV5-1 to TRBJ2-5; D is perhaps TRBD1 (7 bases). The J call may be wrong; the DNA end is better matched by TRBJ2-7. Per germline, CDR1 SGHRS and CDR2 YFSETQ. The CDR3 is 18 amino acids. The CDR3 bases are TGCGCCAGCAGCTCCAACCCCCAGGGGGGACAGAGTTCCTACGAGCAGTACTTC. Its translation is CASSSNPQGGQSSYEQYF.

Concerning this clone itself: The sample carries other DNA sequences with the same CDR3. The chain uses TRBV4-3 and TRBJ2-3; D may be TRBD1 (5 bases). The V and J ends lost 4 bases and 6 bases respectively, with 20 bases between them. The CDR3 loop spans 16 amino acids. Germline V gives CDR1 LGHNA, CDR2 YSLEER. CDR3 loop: CASSRRQSTYGDTQYF. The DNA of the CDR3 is TGCGCCAGCAGCCGTAGACAGAGTACCTATGGGGATACGCAGTATTTT.

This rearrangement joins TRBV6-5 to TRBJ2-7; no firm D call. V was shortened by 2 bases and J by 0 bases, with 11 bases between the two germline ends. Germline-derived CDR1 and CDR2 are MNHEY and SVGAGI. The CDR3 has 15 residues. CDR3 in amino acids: CASSYRQSGSYEQYF. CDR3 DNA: TGTGCCAGCAGTTACCGGCAGTCCGGCTCCTACGAGCAGTACTTC.

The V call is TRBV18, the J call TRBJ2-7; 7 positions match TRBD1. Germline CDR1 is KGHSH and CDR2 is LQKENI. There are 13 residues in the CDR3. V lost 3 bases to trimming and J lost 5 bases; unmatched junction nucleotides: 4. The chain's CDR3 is CASSPTGVDEQYF. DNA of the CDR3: TGTGCCAGCTCACCTACAGGGGTTGACGAGCAGTACTTC.

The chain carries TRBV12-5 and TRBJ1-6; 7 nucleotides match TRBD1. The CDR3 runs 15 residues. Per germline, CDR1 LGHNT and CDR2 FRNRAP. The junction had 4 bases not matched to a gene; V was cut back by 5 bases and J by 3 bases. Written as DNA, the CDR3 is TGTGCTAGTGGTGGACAGGCTAACTATAATTCACCCCTCCACTTT. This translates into CASGGQANYNSPLHF.

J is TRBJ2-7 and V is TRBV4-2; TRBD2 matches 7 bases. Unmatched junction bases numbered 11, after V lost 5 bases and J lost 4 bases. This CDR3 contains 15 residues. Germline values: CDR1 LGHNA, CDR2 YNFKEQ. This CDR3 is CASSFDLAAEYEQYF. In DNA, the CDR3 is TGTGCCAGCAGCTTTGACCTAGCGGCAGAATACGAGCAGTACTTC.

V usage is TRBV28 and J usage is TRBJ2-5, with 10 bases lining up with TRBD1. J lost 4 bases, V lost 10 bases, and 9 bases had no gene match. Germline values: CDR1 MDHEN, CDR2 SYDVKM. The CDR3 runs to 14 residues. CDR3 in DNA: TGTGCCATACAAGGACAGGGGGTAGTAGAGACCCAGTACTTC. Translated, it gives CAIQGQGVVETQYF.

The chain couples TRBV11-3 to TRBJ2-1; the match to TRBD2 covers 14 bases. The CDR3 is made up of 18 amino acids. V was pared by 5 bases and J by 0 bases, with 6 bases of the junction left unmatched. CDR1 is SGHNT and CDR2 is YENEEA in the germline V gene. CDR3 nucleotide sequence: TGTGCCAGCAGCCTTCGGACTAGCGGGAGGACCTCCTACAATGAGCAGTTCTTC. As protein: CASSLRTSGRTSYNEQFF.

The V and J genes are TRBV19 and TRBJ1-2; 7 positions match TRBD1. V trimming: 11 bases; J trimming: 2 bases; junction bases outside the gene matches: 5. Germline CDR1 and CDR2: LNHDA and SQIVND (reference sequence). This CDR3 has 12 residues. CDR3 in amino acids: CAGRGQNYGYTF. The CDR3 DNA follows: TGTGCCGGACGGGGACAGAACTATGGCTACACCTTC.

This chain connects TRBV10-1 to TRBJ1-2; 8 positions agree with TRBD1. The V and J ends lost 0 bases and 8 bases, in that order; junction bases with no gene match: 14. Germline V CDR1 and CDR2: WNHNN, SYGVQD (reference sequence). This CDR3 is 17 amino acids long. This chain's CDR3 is CASSESTGLAGGQGYTF. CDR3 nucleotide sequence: TGCGCCAGCAGTGAGTCGACCGGGCTTGCAGGGGGCCAAGGCTACACCTTC.

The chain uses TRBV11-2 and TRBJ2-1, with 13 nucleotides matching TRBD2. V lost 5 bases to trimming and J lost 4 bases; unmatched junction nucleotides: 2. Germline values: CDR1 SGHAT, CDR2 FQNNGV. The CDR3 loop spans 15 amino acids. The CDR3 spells CASSPGLAGYNEQFF. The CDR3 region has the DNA TGTGCCAGCAGCCCGGGACTAGCGGGATACAATGAGCAGTTCTTC.

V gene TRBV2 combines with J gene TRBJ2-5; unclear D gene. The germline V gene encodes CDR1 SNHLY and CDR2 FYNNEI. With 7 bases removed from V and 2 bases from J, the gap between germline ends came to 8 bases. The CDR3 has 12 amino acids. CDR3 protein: CASTYVQETQYF. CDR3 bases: TGTGCCAGCACATACGTTCAAGAGACCCAGTACTTC. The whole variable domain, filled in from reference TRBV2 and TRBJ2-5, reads EPEVTQTPSHQVTQMGQEVILRCVPISNHLYFYWYRQILGQKVEFLVSFYNNEISEKSEIFDDQFSVERPDGSNFTLKIRSTKLEDSAMYFCASTYVQETQYFGPGTRLLVL.

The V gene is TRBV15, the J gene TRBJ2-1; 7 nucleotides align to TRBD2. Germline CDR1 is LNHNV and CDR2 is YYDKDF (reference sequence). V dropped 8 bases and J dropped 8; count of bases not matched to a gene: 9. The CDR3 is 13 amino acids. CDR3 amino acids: CATGGGLTHEQFF. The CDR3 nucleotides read TGTGCCACCGGGGGAGGGCTGACGCATGAGCAGTTCTTC.

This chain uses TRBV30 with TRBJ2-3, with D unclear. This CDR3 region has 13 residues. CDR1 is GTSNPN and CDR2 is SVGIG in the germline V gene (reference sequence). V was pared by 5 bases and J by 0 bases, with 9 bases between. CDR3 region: CAWSVVSTDTQYF. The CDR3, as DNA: TGTGCCTGGTCAGTAGTCAGCACAGATACGCAGTATTTT.

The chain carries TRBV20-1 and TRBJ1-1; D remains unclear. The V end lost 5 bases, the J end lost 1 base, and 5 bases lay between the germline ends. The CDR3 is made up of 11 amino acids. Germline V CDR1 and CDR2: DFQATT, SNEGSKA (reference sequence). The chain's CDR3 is CSAETNTEAFF. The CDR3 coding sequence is TGCAGTGCTGAGACGAACACTGAAGCTTTCTTT.

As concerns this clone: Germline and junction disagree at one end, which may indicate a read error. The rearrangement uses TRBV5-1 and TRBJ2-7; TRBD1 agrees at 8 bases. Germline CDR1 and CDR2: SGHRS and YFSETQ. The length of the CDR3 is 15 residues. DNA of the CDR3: TGTGCCAGCAGCTTAGGAGGGACAGGAGCCTACGAGCAGTACTTC. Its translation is CASSLGGTGAYEQYF.

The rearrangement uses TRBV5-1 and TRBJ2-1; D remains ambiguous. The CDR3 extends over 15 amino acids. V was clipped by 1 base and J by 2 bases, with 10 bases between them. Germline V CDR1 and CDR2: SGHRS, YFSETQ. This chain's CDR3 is CASSLIQATYNEQFF. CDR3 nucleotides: TGCGCCAGCAGCTTGATTCAGGCAACCTACAATGAGCAGTTCTTC.

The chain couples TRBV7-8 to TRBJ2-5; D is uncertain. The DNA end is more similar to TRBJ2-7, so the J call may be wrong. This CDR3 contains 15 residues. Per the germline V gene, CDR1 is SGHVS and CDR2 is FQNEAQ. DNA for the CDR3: TGTGCCAGCAGCTTAAGCCGGCTGCCTAACTACGAGCAGTACTTC. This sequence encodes CASSLSRLPNYEQYF.